This T cell receptor (beta chain) derives from a study of OX40 agonist ivuxolimab in advanced cancers. Study-wide findings and caveats: Clonal expansion from baseline to week 6 occurred in both CD4+ and CD8+ T cells.

Using immunoSEQ multiplex PCR, the repertoire was profiled, and TCRdb retains in-frame clones only, with some absent. In the table there are 65,000 to 95,000 clones, roughly nine tenths of which are singletons. Trimming stripped 5 bases from V and 0 bases from J, with 11 bases between. The germline CDR1 and CDR2 sequences are SNHLY and FYNNEI. The CDR3 runs to 15 residues. About this clone itself: Its target is unknown.

The chain carries TRBV2 and TRBJ2-1; the D gene is possibly TRBD1 (5 bases). The sample in question was CD4+ or CD8+ T cells sorted from blood, obtained in a trial of the OX40 agonist ivuxolimab. The clonotype originates from an adult with an advanced solid tumor such as melanoma, head and neck, liver or kidney cancer. The DNA of the CDR3 is TGTGCCAGCAGTAGAGACAGTTACTCCTACAATGAGCAGTTCTTC. Translating it yields CASSRDSYSYNEQFF.